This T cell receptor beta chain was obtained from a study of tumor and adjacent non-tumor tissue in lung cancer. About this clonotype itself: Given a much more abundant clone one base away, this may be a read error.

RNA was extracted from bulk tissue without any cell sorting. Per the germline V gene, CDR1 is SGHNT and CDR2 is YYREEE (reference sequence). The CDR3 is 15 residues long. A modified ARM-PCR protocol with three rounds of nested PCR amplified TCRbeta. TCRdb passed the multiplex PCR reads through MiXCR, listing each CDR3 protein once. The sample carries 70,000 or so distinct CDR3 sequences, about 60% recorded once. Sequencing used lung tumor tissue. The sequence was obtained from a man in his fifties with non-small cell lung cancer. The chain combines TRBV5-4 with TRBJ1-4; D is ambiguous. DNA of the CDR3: TGTGACAGCAGCACAGATCCCGAAACTAATGAAAAACTGTTTTTT. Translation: CDSSTDPETNEKLFF.